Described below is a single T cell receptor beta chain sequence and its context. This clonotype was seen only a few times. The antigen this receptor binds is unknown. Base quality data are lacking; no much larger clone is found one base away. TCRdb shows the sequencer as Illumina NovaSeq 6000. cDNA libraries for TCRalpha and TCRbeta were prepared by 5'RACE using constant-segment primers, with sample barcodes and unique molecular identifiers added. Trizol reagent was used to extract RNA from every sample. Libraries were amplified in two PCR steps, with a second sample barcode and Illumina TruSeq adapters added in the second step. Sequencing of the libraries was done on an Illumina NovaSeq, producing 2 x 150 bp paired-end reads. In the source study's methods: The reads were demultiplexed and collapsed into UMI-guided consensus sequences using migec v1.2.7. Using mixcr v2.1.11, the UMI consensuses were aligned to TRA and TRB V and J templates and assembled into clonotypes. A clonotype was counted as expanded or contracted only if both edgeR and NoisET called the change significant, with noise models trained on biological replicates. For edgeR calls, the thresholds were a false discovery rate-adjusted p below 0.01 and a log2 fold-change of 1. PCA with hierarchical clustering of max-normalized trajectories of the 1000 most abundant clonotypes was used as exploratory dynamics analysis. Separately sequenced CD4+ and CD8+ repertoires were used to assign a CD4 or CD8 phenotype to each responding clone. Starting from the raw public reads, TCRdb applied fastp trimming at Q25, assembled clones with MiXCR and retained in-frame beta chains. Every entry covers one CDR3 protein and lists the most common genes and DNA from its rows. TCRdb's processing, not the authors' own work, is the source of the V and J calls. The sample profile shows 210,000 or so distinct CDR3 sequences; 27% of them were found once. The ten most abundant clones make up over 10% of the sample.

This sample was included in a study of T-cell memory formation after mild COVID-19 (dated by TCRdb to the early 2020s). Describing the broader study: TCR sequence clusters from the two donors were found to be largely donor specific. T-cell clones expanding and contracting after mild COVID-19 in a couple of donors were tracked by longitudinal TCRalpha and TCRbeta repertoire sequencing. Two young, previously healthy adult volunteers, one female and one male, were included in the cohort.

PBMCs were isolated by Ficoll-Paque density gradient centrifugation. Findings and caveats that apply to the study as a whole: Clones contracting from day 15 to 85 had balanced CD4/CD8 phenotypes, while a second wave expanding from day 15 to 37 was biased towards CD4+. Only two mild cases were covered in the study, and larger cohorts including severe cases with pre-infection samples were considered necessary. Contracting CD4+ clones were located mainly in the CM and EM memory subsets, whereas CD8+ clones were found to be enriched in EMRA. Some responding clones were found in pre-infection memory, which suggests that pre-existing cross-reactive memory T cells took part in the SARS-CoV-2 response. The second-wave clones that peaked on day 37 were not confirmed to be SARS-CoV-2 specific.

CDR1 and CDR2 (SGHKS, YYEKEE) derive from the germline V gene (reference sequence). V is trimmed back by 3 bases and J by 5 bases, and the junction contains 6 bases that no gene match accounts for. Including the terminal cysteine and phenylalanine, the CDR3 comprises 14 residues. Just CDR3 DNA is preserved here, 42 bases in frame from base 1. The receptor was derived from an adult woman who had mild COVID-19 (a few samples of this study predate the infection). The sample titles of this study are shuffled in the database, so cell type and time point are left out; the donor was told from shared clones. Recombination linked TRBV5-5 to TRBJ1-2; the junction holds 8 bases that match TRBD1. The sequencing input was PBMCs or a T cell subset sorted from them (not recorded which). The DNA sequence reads TGTGCCAGCAGCTACGGACAGGGAACGTATGGCTACACCTTC. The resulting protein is CASSYGQGTYGYTF.